Listed here are 27 T cell receptor beta chains from one sample, sequenced in a study of shared clonotypes between healthy human individuals. Produced via immunoSEQ multiplex PCR; TCRdb's table is partial and in-frame only. The table has hundreds of thousands of clones, around 78% seen once. The specimen sequenced was memory CD4+ T cells sorted from blood. As for subset: CD45RA-negative fraction. Source of these receptors: a woman aged 25 to 39 in good health.

The genes are TRBV11-2 and TRBJ1-3, with unresolved D. From germline, CDR1 is SGHAT and CDR2 FQNNGV. CDR3 size: 14 residues. V was pared by 1 base and J by 4 bases, with 8 bases between. CDR3 region: CASSLATRGNTIYF. As DNA, the CDR3 is TGTGCCAGCAGCTTAGCGACAAGGGGAAACACCATATATTTT.

Of note for this clone: Other DNA sequences in this specimen translate into the identical CDR3. V gene TRBV19 combines with J gene TRBJ2-1; D perhaps matches TRBD2 (6 bases). The length of the CDR3 is 15 residues. The germline gives CDR1 LNHDA, CDR2 SQIVND (reference sequence). Trimming cost V 1 base and J 1 base, with 8 bases left between them. The CDR3 DNA sequence: TGTGCCAGTAGTATAGGAGGGAGGTCCTACAATGAGCAGTTCTTC. Its translation is CASSIGGRSYNEQFF.

This clone was detected once. The V call is TRBV28, the J call TRBJ2-7; D is perhaps TRBD1 or TRBD2 (5 bases each). Trimming left V 3 bases short and J 7 bases short, with 19 bases between. Germline V gene lookup returns CDR1 MDHEN and CDR2 SYDVKM. The CDR3 has 15 amino acids. The CDR3 DNA reads as TGTGCCAGCAGTTTTTCCGGGACCGGGTGGGGGGAGCAGTACTTC. Amino acid sequence: CASSFSGTGWGEQYF.

The chain couples TRBV27 to TRBJ1-1; the D is unclear. Trimming took off 5 bases at V and 1 base at J, with 8 bases between the two ends. The CDR3 is 13 residues long. CDR1 MNHEY and CDR2 SMNVEV come from the germline V gene (reference sequence). CDR3 nucleotides: TGTGCCAGCAGTACAAGGGAGAACACTGAAGCTTTCTTT. It translates to CASSTRENTEAFF.

As to this clone: One end of the junction does not line up with germline, which may come from a read error. In the same sample, other DNA sequences code for this CDR3. The chain carries TRBV27 and TRBJ2-3; 8 nucleotides match TRBD2. The CDR3 totals 16 residues. Germline V gives CDR1 MNHEY, CDR2 SMNVEV (reference sequence). This chain's CDR3 is CASRSNSGVSTDTQYF. CDR3 bases: TGTGCCAGCAGGAGTAATAGCGGGGTCAGCACGGATACGCAGTATTTT.

The chain has TRBV25-1 and TRBJ1-2; possible D gene TRBD1, 6 bases. V shed 2 bases and J shed 4 bases, with 14 bases lying between them. Germline CDR1 reads MGHDK; CDR2 reads SYGVNS. The CDR3 runs to 15 residues. CDR3 nucleotide sequence: TGTGCCAGCAGTGAAAAGGCAGGCAGGGGCTATGGCTACACCTTC. Translation: CASSEKAGRGYGYTF.

This chain connects TRBV28 to TRBJ1-2; D gene uncertain. Looked up from germline, CDR1 is MDHEN and CDR2 is SYDVKM. There are 13 residues in the CDR3. V lost 5 bases to trimming and J lost 4 bases, with 11 bases between them. CDR3 amino acids: CASSTTLSYGYTF. The CDR3 region has the DNA TGTGCCAGCAGTACCACCCTGAGCTATGGCTACACCTTC.

This sequence joins TRBV5-1 and TRBJ2-1; perhaps TRBD2 as D (6 bases). This CDR3 is built from 15 residues. Germline V lookup: CDR1 SGHRS, CDR2 YFSETQ. V was shortened by 2 bases and J by 8 bases, with 17 bases between the two germline ends. This CDR3 is CASSFQGLSMDEQFF. CDR3 DNA sequence: TGCGCCAGCAGCTTTCAGGGACTTAGTATGGATGAGCAGTTCTTC.

This rearrangement joins TRBV2 to TRBJ2-1; 9 bases fit TRBD2. The length of the CDR3 is 14 residues. V gave up 5 bases and J gave up 9 bases; unmatched junction bases: 8. Germline assignment: CDR1 SNHLY and CDR2 FYNNEI. In DNA, the CDR3 is TGTGCCAGCAGTTCTCTTCCTAGCGGGACTGAGCAGTTCTTC. The encoded protein is CASSSLPSGTEQFF.

The chain uses TRBV4-1 and TRBJ2-7; possibly TRBD2 for D (5 bases). Trimming took off 3 bases at V and 3 bases at J, with 15 bases between the two ends. The CDR3 runs to 15 residues. The germline V gene encodes CDR1 MGHRA and CDR2 YSYEKL. The CDR3 DNA reads as TGCGCCAGCAGCCAGTTAAAGGGAGCCGTCTACGAGCAGTACTTC. Translation gives CASSQLKGAVYEQYF.

The chain has TRBV18 and TRBJ2-7; possibly TRBD2 for D (6 bases). The CDR3 runs to 11 residues. V lost 5 bases and J 7 bases, leaving 9 bases between the germline ends. The germline gives CDR1 KGHSH, CDR2 LQKENI. The CDR3 spells CASSAEGEQYF. CDR3 coding DNA: TGTGCCAGCTCAGCGGAGGGGGAGCAGTACTTC.

This chain connects TRBV4-1 to TRBJ2-7; D is unclear. The germline gives CDR1 MGHRA, CDR2 YSYEKL. V was clipped by 0 bases and J by 0 bases, with 6 bases between them. The CDR3 is 14 residues long. The DNA for the CDR3 is TGCGCCAGCAGCCAAGAAGGCTACTCCTACGAGCAGTACTTC. Amino acids: CASSQEGYSYEQYF.

The chain uses TRBV6-4 and TRBJ1-1; D ambiguous. CDR3 length: 13 residues. CDR1 is MRHNA, CDR2 SNTAGT, per germline. With 9 bases removed from V and 0 bases from J, the gap between germline ends came to 11 bases. The CDR3 DNA reads TGTGCCAGTTCAAGGGAAATGAACACTGAAGCTTTCTTT. Residues: CASSREMNTEAFF.

V is TRBV4-1 and J is TRBJ2-4, with 7 nucleotides matching TRBD2. CDR1 and CDR2 from the germline V gene are MGHRA and YSYEKL. The ends lost 4 bases at V and 3 bases at J; junction bases unmatched: 9. The CDR3 consists of 16 residues. This chain's CDR3 is CASSPSGMGDKNIQYF. CDR3 nucleotide sequence: TGCGCCAGCAGCCCGAGCGGGATGGGAGACAAAAACATTCAGTACTTC.

This clone was detected a few times. This chain links TRBV21-1 with TRBJ2-7; the table's D call TRBD2 went unverified against the DNA. TRBV21-1 has pseudogene status. The CDR3 is 14 residues long. This CDR3 is CASSKVAGYYEQYF. As DNA, the CDR3 is TGTGCCAGCAGCAAAGTGGCGGGTTACTACGAGCAGTACTTC.

This clone was counted a few times. DNA of the CDR3: TGTGCCAGCAGCCTCCAGGGGGGGCCTTACGGGGAGCAGTACTTC. This encodes CASSLQGGPYGEQYF. The chain has TRBV5-4 and TRBJ2-7; D possibly uses TRBD1 or TRBD2 (7 bases each). CDR1 SGHNT and CDR2 YYREEE come from the germline V gene (reference sequence). Trimming removed 4 bases from V and 7 bases from J, with 21 bases in between. This CDR3 contains 15 residues.

This clone has just one count. The rearrangement joins TRBV28 to TRBJ1-5; D may be TRBD1 (5 bases). CDR1 is MDHEN and CDR2 is SYDVKM in the germline V gene. Trimming removed 6 bases from V and 0 bases from J, with 15 bases in between. The CDR3 has 16 residues. CDR3 sequence (DNA): TGTGCCAGCAGCCCCATCCAGGGTTATAGCAATCAGCCCCAGCATTTT. This encodes CASSPIQGYSNQPQHF.

In its sample, this clone was seen a few times. The chain has TRBV5-1 and TRBJ2-7; 8 bases are a match to TRBD1. Trimming at V came to 4 bases and at J to 7 bases, leaving 7 bases not matched to a gene. Germline V gives CDR1 SGHRS, CDR2 YFSETQ. CDR3 length: 13 amino acids. The DNA of the CDR3 is TGCGCCAGCAGCGCGGGACAGGCGCGGGAGCAGTACTTC. Translating gives CASSAGQAREQYF.

The V and J genes are TRBV7-9 and TRBJ2-3; TRBD2 matches 8 bases. After removal of 4 bases from V and 2 bases from J, the junction contained 5 bases not matched to a gene. This CDR3 has 15 residues. Germline V CDR1 and CDR2: SEHNR, FQNEAQ (reference sequence). The CDR3 sequence: CASSSGTSITDTQYF. CDR3 coding DNA: TGTGCCAGCAGCTCAGGGACTAGTATCACAGATACGCAGTATTTT.

This chain connects TRBV9 to TRBJ2-3, with D unresolved. V lost 0 bases and J lost 1, with 6 bases in between. The CDR3 loop spans 14 amino acids. The germline CDR1 and CDR2 sequences are SGDLS and YYNGEE. The CDR3 bases are TGTGCCAGCAGCGTAGATCAGGGCACAGATACGCAGTATTTT. Protein sequence: CASSVDQGTDTQYF.

This clone showed up just a few times. The chain employs TRBV28 and TRBJ2-7; 8 bases are a match to TRBD1. Germline lookup yields CDR1 MDHEN and CDR2 SYDVKM. J lost 2 bases, V lost 5 bases, and 8 bases had no gene match. The CDR3 is made up of 15 amino acids. CDR3 DNA: TGTGCCAGCAGTCTGGGGACAGGAAGAACCTACGAGCAGTACTTC. Translation: CASSLGTGRTYEQYF.

The V and J genes are TRBV11-2 and TRBJ2-3, with 10 bases lining up with TRBD2. Germline values: CDR1 SGHAT, CDR2 FQNNGV. V was clipped by 5 bases and J by 4 bases; unmatched bases: 9. The CDR3 length is 16 residues. The CDR3 spells CASSTESGLAADTQYF. The CDR3, as DNA: TGTGCCAGCAGCACCGAATCCGGACTAGCGGCAGATACGCAGTATTTT.

The chain links TRBV5-1 to TRBJ1-2; D may be TRBD1 (6 bases). V gave up 4 bases and J gave up 6 bases, with 19 bases separating them. Germline V CDR1 and CDR2: SGHRS, YFSETQ. The CDR3 has 15 residues. The CDR3 reads CASSPLRGAPDGYTF. CDR3 in DNA: TGCGCCAGCAGCCCCCTCCGGGGGGCCCCCGATGGCTACACCTTC.

The gene calls are TRBV5-1 and TRBJ2-3, with D perhaps being TRBD1 or TRBD2 (5 bases each). The germline CDR1 and CDR2 sequences are SGHRS and YFSETQ. CDR3 length: 16 amino acids. The V end lost 0 bases, the J end lost 3 bases, and 14 bases lay between the germline ends. The CDR3 protein is CASSLGDPMATDTQYF. The CDR3 DNA sequence: TGCGCCAGCAGCTTGGGGGACCCTATGGCGACAGATACGCAGTATTTT. The entire variable domain, with the rest obtained from reference TRBV5-1 and TRBJ2-3, is as follows: KAGVTQTPRYLIKTRGQQVTLSCSPISGHRSVSWYQQTPGQGLQFLFEYFSETQRNKGNFPGRFSGRQFSNSRSEMNVSTLELGDSALYLCASSLGDPMATDTQYFGPGTRLTVL.

The rearrangement uses TRBV9 and TRBJ1-5; D is unclear. Deletions cut 2 bases from V and 6 bases from J, with 12 bases between. The germline CDR1 and CDR2 sequences are SGDLS and YYNGEE. The length of the CDR3 is 14 residues. CDR3: CASSVAPIGQPQHF. DNA for the CDR3: TGTGCCAGCAGCGTGGCCCCCATCGGTCAGCCCCAGCATTTT. The full variable domain, with the rest looked up from reference TRBV9 and TRBJ1-5, is DSGVTQTPKHLITATGQRVTLRCSPRSGDLSVYWYQQSLDQGLQFLIQYYNGEERAKGNILERFSAQQFPDLHSELNLSSLELGDSALYFCASSVAPIGQPQHFGDGTRLSIL.

This clone has only one observation. This rearrangement joins TRBV5-6 to TRBJ2-1; TRBD2 is a possible D gene (5 bases). CDR3 length: 14 amino acids. The germline V gene has CDR1 SGHDT and CDR2 YYEEEE. V gave up 3 bases and J gave up 9 bases, with 16 bases separating them. CDR3 sequence reads: CASSSLRGSGEQFF. CDR3 DNA: TGTGCCAGCAGCTCCCTGAGAGGGTCCGGTGAGCAGTTCTTC.

The rearrangement uses TRBV7-3 and TRBJ2-5; possible D gene TRBD2, 6 bases. Looked up from germline, CDR1 is SGHTA and CDR2 is FQGTGA. CDR3 length: 15 amino acids. V was pared by 0 bases and J by 4 bases, with 12 bases between. The DNA of the CDR3 is TGTGCCAGCAGCTTAACTCCTAGCGATCGAGAGACCCAGTACTTC. Amino acids: CASSLTPSDRETQYF.